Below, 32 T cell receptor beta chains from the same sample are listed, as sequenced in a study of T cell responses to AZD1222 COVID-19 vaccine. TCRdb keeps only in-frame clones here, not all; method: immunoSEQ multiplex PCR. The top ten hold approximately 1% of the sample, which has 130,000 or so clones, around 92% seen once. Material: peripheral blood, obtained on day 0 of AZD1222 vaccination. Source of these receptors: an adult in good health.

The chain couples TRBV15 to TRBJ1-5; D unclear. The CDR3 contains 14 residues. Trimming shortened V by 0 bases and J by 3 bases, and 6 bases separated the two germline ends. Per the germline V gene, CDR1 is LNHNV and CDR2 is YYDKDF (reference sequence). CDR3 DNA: TGTGCCACCAGCAGAGATCTACCCAATCAGCCCCAGCATTTT. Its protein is CATSRDLPNQPQHF.

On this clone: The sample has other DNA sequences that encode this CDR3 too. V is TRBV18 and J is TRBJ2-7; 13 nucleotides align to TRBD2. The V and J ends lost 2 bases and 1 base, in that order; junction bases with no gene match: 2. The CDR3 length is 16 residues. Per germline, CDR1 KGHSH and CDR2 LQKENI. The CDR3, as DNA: TGTGCCAGCTCACCAGGGACTAGCGGGACATCCTACGAGCAGTACTTC. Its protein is CASSPGTSGTSYEQYF.

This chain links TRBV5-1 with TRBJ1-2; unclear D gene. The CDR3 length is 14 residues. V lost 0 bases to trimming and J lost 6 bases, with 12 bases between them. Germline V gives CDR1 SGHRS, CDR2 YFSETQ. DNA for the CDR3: TGCGCCAGCAGCTTGGACAATCCTATCGATGGCTACACCTTC. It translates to CASSLDNPIDGYTF.

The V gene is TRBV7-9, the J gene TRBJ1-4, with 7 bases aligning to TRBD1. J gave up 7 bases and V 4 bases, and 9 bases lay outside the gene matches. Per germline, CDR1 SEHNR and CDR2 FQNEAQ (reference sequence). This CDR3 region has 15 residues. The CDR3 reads CASSYGQVLAEKLFF. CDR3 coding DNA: TGTGCCAGCAGCTACGGACAGGTTCTAGCTGAAAAACTGTTTTTT.

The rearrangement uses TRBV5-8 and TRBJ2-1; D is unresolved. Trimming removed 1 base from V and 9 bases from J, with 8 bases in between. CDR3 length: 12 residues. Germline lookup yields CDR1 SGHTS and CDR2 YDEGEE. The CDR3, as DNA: TGTGCCAGCAGCTTGCAGGTGATTGAGCAGTTCTTC. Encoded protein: CASSLQVIEQFF. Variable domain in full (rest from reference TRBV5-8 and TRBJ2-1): EAGVTQSPTHLIKTRGQQATLRCSPISGHTSVYWYQQALGLGLQFLLWYDEGEERNRGNFPPRFSGRQFPNYSSELNVNALELEDSALYLCASSLQVIEQFFGPGTRLTVL.

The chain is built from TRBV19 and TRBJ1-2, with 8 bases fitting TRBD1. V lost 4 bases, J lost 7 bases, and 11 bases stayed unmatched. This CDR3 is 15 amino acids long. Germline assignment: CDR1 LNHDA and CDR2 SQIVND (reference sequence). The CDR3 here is CASSTPGGAEGGYTF. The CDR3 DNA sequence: TGTGCCAGTAGTACCCCAGGGGGCGCAGAGGGTGGCTACACCTTC.

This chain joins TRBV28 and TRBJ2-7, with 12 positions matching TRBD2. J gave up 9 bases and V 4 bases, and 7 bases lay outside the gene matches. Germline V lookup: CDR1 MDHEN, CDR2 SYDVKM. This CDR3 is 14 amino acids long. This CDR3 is CASSSTSGGIGQYF. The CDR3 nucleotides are TGTGCCAGCAGTTCTACTAGCGGGGGGATTGGGCAGTACTTC.

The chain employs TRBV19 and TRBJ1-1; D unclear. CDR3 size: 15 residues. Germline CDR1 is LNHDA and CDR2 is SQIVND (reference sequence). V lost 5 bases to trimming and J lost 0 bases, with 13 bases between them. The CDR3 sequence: CASSHAGFVNTEAFF. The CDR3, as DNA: TGTGCCAGTAGTCACGCCGGATTTGTGAACACTGAAGCTTTCTTT.

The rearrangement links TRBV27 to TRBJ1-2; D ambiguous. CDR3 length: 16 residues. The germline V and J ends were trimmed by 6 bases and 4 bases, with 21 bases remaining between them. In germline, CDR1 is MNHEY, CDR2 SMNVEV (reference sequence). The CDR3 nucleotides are TGTGCCAGCAGCCGAGAGGGAGGAGGCCCTAGCTATGGCTACACCTTC. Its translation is CASSREGGGPSYGYTF.

The CDR3: CANRGTRNEKLFF. CDR3 coding DNA: TGTGCCAACCGTGGGACAAGAAATGAAAAACTGTTTTTT. This rearrangement joins TRBV2 to TRBJ1-4; weak D call: TRBD1 (6 bases). Trimming removed 10 bases at V and 5 bases at J, with 14 bases between. The CDR3 has 13 amino acids. Germline V gives CDR1 SNHLY, CDR2 FYNNEI. Looking up the rest from reference TRBV2 and TRBJ1-4 gives the full variable domain: EPEVTQTPSHQVTQMGQEVILRCVPISNHLYFYWYRQILGQKVEFLVSFYNNEISEKSEIFDDQFSVERPDGSNFTLKIRSTKLEDSAMYFCANRGTRNEKLFFGSGTQLSVL.

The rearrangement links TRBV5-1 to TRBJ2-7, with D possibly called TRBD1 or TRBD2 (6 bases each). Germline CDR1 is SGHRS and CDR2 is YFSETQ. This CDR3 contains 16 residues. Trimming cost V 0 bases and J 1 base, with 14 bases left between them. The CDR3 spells CASSLARGTPSYEQYF. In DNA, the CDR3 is TGCGCCAGCAGCTTGGCCCGGGGGACACCTTCCTACGAGCAGTACTTC.

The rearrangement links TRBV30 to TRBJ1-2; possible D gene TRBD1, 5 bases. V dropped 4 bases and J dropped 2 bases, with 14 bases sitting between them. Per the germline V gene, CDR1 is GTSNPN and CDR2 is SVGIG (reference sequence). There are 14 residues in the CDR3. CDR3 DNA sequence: TGTGCCTGGATCTTTGCCGGGGGAAACTATGGCTACACCTTC. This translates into CAWIFAGGNYGYTF.

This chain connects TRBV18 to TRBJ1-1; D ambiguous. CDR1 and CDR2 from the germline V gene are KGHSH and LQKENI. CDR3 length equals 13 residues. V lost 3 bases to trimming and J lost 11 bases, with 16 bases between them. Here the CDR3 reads CASSPPSSEIAFF. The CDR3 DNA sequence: TGTGCCAGCTCACCTCCATCCAGCGAGATTGCTTTCTTT.

The CDR3 loop is CASRGLELKNIQYF. CDR3 DNA sequence: TGCGCCAGCAGAGGATTAGAATTAAAAAACATTCAGTACTTC. The chain recombines TRBV10-2 with TRBJ2-4; D is unclear. There are 14 residues in the CDR3. V was pared by 6 bases and J by 4 bases, with 13 bases between. The germline gives CDR1 WSHSY, CDR2 SAAADI.

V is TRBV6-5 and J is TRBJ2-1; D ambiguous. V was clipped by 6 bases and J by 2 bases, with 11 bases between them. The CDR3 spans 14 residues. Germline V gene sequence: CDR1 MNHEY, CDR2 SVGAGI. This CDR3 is CASRMERTYNEQFF. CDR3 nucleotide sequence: TGTGCCAGCAGGATGGAACGCACCTACAATGAGCAGTTCTTC.

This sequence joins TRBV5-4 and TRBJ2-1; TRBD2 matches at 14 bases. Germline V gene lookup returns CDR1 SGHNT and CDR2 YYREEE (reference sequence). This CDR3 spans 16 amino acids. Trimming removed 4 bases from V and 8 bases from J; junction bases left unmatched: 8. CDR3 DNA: TGTGCCAGCAGCGGGGGACTAGCGGGAGACGGCGATGAGCAGTTCTTC. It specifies CASSGGLAGDGDEQFF.

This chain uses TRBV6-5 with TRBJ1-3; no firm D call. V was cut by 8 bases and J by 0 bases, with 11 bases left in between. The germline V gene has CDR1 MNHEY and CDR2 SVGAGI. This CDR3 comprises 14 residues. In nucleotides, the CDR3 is TGTGCCAGCGGTACACCGAGCTCTGGAAACACCATATATTTT. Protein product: CASGTPSSGNTIYF.

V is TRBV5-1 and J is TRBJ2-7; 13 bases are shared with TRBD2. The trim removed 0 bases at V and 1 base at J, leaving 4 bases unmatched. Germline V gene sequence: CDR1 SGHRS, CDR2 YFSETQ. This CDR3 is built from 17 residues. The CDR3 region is CASSLGRLAGGSYEQYF. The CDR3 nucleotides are TGCGCCAGCAGCTTGGGGCGACTAGCGGGAGGTTCCTACGAGCAGTACTTC.

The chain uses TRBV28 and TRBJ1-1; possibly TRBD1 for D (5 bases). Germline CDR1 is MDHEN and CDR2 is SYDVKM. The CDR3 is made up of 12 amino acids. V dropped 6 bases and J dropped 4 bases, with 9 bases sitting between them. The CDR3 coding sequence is TGTGCCAGCAGGGCTGGGGGCACTGAAGCTTTCTTT. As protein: CASRAGGTEAFF.

The CDR3 loop is CASSDQFPGAKNIQYF. The CDR3 DNA follows: TGTGCCAGCAGTGATCAGTTCCCTGGGGCCAAAAACATTCAGTACTTC. This rearrangement joins TRBV6-1 to TRBJ2-4; no definite D call. This CDR3 comprises 16 residues. V was shortened by 3 bases and J by 1 base, with 13 bases between the two germline ends. Looked up from germline, CDR1 is MNHNS and CDR2 is SASEGT.

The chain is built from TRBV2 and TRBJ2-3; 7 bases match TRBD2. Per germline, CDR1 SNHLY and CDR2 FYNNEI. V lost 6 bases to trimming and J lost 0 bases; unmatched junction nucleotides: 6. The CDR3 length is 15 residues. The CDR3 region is CASRGGTASTDTQYF. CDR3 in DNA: TGTGCCAGCAGGGGGGGGACGGCTAGCACAGATACGCAGTATTTT.

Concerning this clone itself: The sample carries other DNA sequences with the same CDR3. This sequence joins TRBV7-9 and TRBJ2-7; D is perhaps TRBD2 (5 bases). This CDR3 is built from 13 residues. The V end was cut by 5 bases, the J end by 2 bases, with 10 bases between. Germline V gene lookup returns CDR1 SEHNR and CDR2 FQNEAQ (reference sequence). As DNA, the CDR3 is TGTGCCAGCAGCCCCAGAGGGCCCTACGAGCAGTACTTC. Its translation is CASSPRGPYEQYF.

The CDR3 reads CASKWSGRARPDTQYF. The DNA of the CDR3 is TGTGCCAGTAAATGGAGCGGGAGGGCCAGGCCCGATACGCAGTATTTT. The V call is TRBV19, the J call TRBJ2-3; 10 nucleotides agree with TRBD2. This CDR3 spans 16 amino acids. Germline CDR1 LNHDA, CDR2 SQIVND (reference sequence). V shed 7 bases and J 6 bases; nucleotides not matched to a gene: 13.

In nucleotides, the CDR3 is TGTGCCAGCAGCCCCCAGGGGTTACATAATGAAAAACTGTTTTTT. Its protein is CASSPQGLHNEKLFF. This chain links TRBV3-1 (or the pseudogene TRBV3-2) with TRBJ1-4, with D perhaps matching TRBD1 (6 bases). Trimming pared 4 bases from V and 4 bases from J, leaving 13 bases between. This CDR3 has 15 amino acids. CDR1 and CDR2 (germline): LGHDT, YNNKEL (reference sequence).

CDR3 in amino acids: CASSEWAADTQYF. The DNA of the CDR3 is TGTGCCAGCAGTGAATGGGCTGCAGATACGCAGTATTTT. This rearrangement joins TRBV6-1 to TRBJ2-3; D is undetermined. The V end lost 2 bases, the J end lost 4 bases, and 7 bases lay between the germline ends. The CDR3 is 13 amino acids. Germline CDR1 reads MNHNS; CDR2 reads SASEGT.

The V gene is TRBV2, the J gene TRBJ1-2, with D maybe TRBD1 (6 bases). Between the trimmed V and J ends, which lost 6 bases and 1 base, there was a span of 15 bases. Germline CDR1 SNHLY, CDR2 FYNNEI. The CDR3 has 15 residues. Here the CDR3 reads CASSDNRVINYGYTF. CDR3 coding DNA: TGTGCCAGCAGCGACAACAGGGTTATTAACTATGGCTACACCTTC.

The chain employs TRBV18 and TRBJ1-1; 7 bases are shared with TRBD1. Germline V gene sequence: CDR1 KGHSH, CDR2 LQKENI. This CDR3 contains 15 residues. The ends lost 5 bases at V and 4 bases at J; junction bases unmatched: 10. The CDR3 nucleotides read TGTGCCAGCTCAACCGGACAGGCTGGGAGCACTGAAGCTTTCTTT. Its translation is CASSTGQAGSTEAFF. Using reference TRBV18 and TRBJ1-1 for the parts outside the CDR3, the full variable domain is NAGVMQNPRHLVRRRGQEARLRCSPMKGHSHVYWYRQLPEEGLKFMVYLQKENIIDESGMPKERFSAEFPKEGPSILRIQQVVRGDSAAYFCASSTGQAGSTEAFFGQGTRLTVV.

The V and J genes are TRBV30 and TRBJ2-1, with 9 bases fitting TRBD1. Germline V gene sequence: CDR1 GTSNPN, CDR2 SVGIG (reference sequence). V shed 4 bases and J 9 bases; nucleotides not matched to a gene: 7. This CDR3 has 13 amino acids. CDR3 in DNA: TGTGCCTGGAACCGGGACAGGGAGGGTGAGCAGTTCTTC. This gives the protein CAWNRDREGEQFF. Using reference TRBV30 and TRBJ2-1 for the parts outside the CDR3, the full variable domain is SQTIHQWPATLVQPVGSPLSLECTVEGTSNPNLYWYRQAAGRGLQLLFYSVGIGQISSEVPQNLSASRPQDRQFILSSKKLLLSDSGFYLCAWNRDREGEQFFGPGTRLTVL.

The CDR3, as DNA: TGTGCCAGCAGTGAATTACGCCGACAGGGGTCTTCTGGAAACACCATATATTTT. The encoded protein is CASSELRRQGSSGNTIYF. The chain uses TRBV6-1 and TRBJ1-3; 8 nucleotides line up with TRBD1. The ends lost 2 bases at V and 1 base at J; junction bases unmatched: 10. CDR3 length: 18 amino acids. Germline V CDR1 and CDR2: MNHNS, SASEGT.

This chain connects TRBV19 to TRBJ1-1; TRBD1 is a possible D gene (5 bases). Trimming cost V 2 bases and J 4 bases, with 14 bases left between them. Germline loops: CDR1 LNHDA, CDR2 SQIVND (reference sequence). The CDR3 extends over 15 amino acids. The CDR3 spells CASSITRDGITEAFF. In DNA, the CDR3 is TGTGCCAGTAGTATAACCAGGGATGGTATCACTGAAGCTTTCTTT.

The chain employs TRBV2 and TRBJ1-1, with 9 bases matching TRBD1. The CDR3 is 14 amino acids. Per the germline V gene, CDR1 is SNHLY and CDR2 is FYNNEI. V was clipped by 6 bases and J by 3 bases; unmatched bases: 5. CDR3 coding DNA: TGTGCCAGCAGCACGACAGGGGGGGACACTGAAGCTTTCTTT. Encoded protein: CASSTTGGDTEAFF.

DNA of the CDR3: TGCGCCAGCAGACCGGCCGGGGAGGGGTACACTGAAGCTTTCTTT. Its protein product is CASRPAGEGYTEAFF. The rearrangement uses TRBV5-1 and TRBJ1-1, with D possibly being TRBD1 (5 bases). Trimming stripped 5 bases from V and 3 bases from J, with 17 bases between. The CDR3 is made up of 15 amino acids. Germline V lookup: CDR1 SGHRS, CDR2 YFSETQ. Filled out from reference TRBV5-1 and TRBJ1-1, the complete variable domain reads KAGVTQTPRYLIKTRGQQVTLSCSPISGHRSVSWYQQTPGQGLQFLFEYFSETQRNKGNFPGRFSGRQFSNSRSEMNVSTLELGDSALYLCASRPAGEGYTEAFFGQGTRLTVV.